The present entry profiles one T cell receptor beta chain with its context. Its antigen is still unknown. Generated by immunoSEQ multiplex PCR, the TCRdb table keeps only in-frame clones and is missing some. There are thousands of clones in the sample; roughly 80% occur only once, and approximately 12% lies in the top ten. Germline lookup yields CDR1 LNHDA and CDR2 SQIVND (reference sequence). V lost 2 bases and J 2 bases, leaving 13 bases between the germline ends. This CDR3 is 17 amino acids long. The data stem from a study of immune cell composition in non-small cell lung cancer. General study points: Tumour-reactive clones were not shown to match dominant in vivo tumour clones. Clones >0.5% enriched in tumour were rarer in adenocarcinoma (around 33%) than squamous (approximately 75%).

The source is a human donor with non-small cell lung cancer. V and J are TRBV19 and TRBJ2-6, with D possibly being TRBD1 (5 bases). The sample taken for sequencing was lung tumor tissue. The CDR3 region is CASSITGRVTGANVLTF. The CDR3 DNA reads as TGTGCCAGTAGTATAACTGGCAGGGTGACTGGGGCCAACGTCCTGACTTTC.